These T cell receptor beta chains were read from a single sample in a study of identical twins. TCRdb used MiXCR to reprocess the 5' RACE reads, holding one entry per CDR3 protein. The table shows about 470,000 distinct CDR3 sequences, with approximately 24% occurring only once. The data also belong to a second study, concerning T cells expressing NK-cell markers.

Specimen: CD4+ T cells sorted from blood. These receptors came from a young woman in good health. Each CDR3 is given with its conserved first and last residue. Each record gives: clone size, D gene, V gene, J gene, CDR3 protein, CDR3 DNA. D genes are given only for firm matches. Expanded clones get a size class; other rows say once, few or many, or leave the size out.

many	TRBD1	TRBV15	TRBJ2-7	CATSAPLGQGSYEQYF	TGTGCCACCAGCGCCCCTCTGGGACAGGGTTCCTACGAGCAGTACTTC
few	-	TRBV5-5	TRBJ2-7	CASSLTFPYEQYF	TGTGCCAGCAGCTTGACTTTCCCTTACGAGCAGTACTTC
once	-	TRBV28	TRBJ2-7	CASQNPGGRYEQYF	TGTGCCAGCCAAAATCCCGGTGGACGCTACGAGCAGTACTTC
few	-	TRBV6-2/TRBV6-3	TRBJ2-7	CASSTAGGSDEQYF	TGTGCCAGCAGCACCGCAGGAGGTTCCGACGAGCAGTACTTC
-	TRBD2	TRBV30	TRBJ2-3	CAYGLAATDTQYF	TGTGCCTATGGACTAGCTGCAACAGATACGCAGTATTTT
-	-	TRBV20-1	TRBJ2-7	CSATDRSRFGYEQYF	TGCAGTGCCACCGACCGGTCCCGTTTTGGGTACGAGCAGTACTTC
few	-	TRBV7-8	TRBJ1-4	CASSSGGSTNEKLFF	TGTGCCAGCAGCTCCGGCGGATCAACTAATGAAAAACTGTTTTTT
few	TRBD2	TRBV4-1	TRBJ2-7	CASSVGLAGGYEQYF	TGCGCCAGCAGCGTAGGACTAGCGGGGGGGTACGAGCAGTACTTC
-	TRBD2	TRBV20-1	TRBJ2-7	CSATSAGAYEQYF	TGCAGTGCGACCAGTGCGGGGGCCTACGAGCAGTACTTC
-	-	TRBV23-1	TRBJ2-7	CADYWGQGPGTLTYEQYF	TGCGCCGATTACTGGGGGCAGGGTCCCGGGACCCTCACCTACGAGCAGTACTTC